A single sample gave rise to the 13 T cell receptor beta chains below, sequenced in a study of blood T cell repertoires in COVID-19. TCRdb keeps only in-frame clones here, not all; method: immunoSEQ multiplex PCR. The table lists 310,000 or so clones, approximately 88% of them singletons, with 5% to 7.5% in the top ten. Sequencing was done on a sample of peripheral blood. These receptors were collected from a man aged 18-30 years who had recovered from COVID-19.

The chain employs TRBV9 and TRBJ1-6, with D unclear. This CDR3 is built from 14 residues. Deletions cut 3 bases from V and 8 bases from J, with 12 bases between. CDR1 SGDLS and CDR2 YYNGEE come from the germline V gene. The CDR3 protein is CASSARGVDSPLHF. The DNA for the CDR3 is TGTGCCAGCAGCGCCCGAGGTGTAGATTCACCCCTCCACTTT.

The J gene is TRBJ2-5, the V gene TRBV3-1 (or the pseudogene TRBV3-2); 7 nucleotides align to TRBD2. The V and J ends lost 3 bases and 2 bases, in that order; junction bases with no gene match: 3. Per germline, CDR1 LGHDT and CDR2 YNNKEL (reference sequence). The CDR3 is 14 amino acids. The CDR3 DNA follows: TGTGCCAGCAGCCAGGCTAGCGGACAAGAGACCCAGTACTTC. It codes for CASSQASGQETQYF.

The chain has TRBV5-6 and TRBJ2-1; D perhaps matches TRBD2 (5 bases). Germline CDR1 SGHDT, CDR2 YYEEEE. The CDR3 is 15 amino acids. Trimming shortened V by 1 base and J by 0 bases, and 8 bases separated the two germline ends. In DNA, the CDR3 is TGTGCCAGCAGCTTGAATCGGGGCTCCTACAATGAGCAGTTCTTC. This encodes CASSLNRGSYNEQFF.

The chain carries TRBV3-1 (or the pseudogene TRBV3-2) and TRBJ2-7; D possibly corresponds to TRBD1 (5 bases). CDR1 and CDR2 from the germline V gene are LGHDT and YNNKEL (reference sequence). The CDR3 runs 15 residues. V was trimmed by 3 bases and J by 2 bases, leaving 14 bases between them. As DNA, the CDR3 is TGTGCCAGCAGCCATCAAGACAGAGGACCCTACGAGCAGTACTTC. Its translation: CASSHQDRGPYEQYF.

The chain links TRBV15 to TRBJ2-1, with no clear D. CDR1 LNHNV and CDR2 YYDKDF come from the germline V gene (reference sequence). V was clipped by 0 bases and J by 4 bases, with 10 bases between them. This CDR3 is 15 amino acids long. This CDR3 is CATSRDGSVYNEQFF. The CDR3 bases are TGTGCCACCAGCAGAGACGGGTCGGTTTACAATGAGCAGTTCTTC.

The chain couples TRBV5-1 to TRBJ2-1; 11 nucleotides align to TRBD2. The V gene's germline CDR1 is SGHRS and CDR2 YFSETQ. Trimming took 1 base from V and 3 from J; bases not matched to a gene: 6. This CDR3 region has 17 residues. The CDR3 nucleotides read TGCGCCAGCAGCTTGCGCCCTCTAGCGGGGGGCTACAATGAGCAGTTCTTC. This translates into CASSLRPLAGGYNEQFF.

The chain employs TRBV7-9 and TRBJ1-1; the D is unclear. V was cut by 7 bases and J by 0 bases, with 12 bases left in between. The CDR3 covers 14 residues. CDR1 SEHNR and CDR2 FQNEAQ come from the germline V gene (reference sequence). The CDR3 coding sequence is TGTGCCAGCACCCCGAGGGCCATGAACACTGAAGCTTTCTTT. This encodes CASTPRAMNTEAFF.

V is TRBV7-8 and J is TRBJ1-3; D possibly corresponds to TRBD1 (5 bases). CDR1 SGHVS and CDR2 FQNEAQ come from the germline V gene. This CDR3 contains 16 residues. With 7 bases removed from V and 0 bases from J, the gap between germline ends came to 16 bases. CDR3 in amino acids: CASTAQPGGSGNTIYF. CDR3 DNA sequence: TGTGCCAGCACCGCACAGCCGGGGGGCTCTGGAAACACCATATATTTT.

This rearrangement joins TRBV27 to TRBJ1-2, with 9 bases aligning to TRBD1. The CDR3 is 14 amino acids. The junction had 9 bases not matched to a gene; V was cut back by 6 bases and J by 7 bases. Germline V CDR1 and CDR2: MNHEY, SMNVEV (reference sequence). The CDR3 is CASRRTGAPFGYTF. The CDR3 nucleotides are TGTGCCAGCAGGCGGACAGGGGCCCCCTTTGGCTACACCTTC.

V gene TRBV6-5 combines with J gene TRBJ1-1; no definite D call. The V end was cut by 0 bases, the J end by 3 bases, with 8 bases between. This CDR3 has 14 residues. Looked up from germline, CDR1 is MNHEY and CDR2 is SVGAGI. This CDR3 reads CASSYSGVHTEAFF. The CDR3 DNA reads TGTGCCAGCAGTTACTCGGGCGTACACACTGAAGCTTTCTTT.

The V call is TRBV4-1, the J call TRBJ1-2; 7 nucleotides agree with TRBD1. The length of the CDR3 is 17 residues. J gave up 0 bases and V 2 bases, and 9 bases lay outside the gene matches. Germline-derived CDR1 and CDR2 are MGHRA and YSYEKL. This CDR3 is CASSQPDRDNTNYGYTF. The CDR3 coding sequence is TGCGCCAGCAGCCAACCTGACAGGGATAATACTAACTATGGCTACACCTTC.

This chain uses TRBV3-1 (or the pseudogene TRBV3-2) with TRBJ2-7, with TRBD1 matching over 7 bases. This CDR3 spans 13 amino acids. V was clipped by 9 bases and J by 5 bases; unmatched bases: 10. The germline CDR1 and CDR2 sequences are LGHDT and YNNKEL (reference sequence). The CDR3 DNA follows: TGTGCCAGGTTAGGGCAAGGGACAGACGAGCAGTACTTC. Protein product: CARLGQGTDEQYF.

The chain joins TRBV5-1 to TRBJ2-3, with D maybe TRBD1 (5 bases). Germline CDR1 SGHRS, CDR2 YFSETQ. V was shortened by 4 bases and J by 2 bases, with 11 bases between the two germline ends. The length of the CDR3 is 14 residues. CDR3 DNA sequence: TGCGCCAGCAGCGAAAGGGGCTACACAGATACGCAGTATTTT. It specifies CASSERGYTDTQYF.